The 4 T cell receptor beta chains listed next were all sequenced from one sample in a study of T cell responses to AZD1222 COVID-19 vaccine. Using immunoSEQ multiplex PCR, the repertoire was profiled, and TCRdb retains in-frame clones only, with some absent. Here the sample spans about 88,000 clones, roughly 91% being singletons. Material: peripheral blood, obtained on day 0 of AZD1222 vaccination. The source is an adult in good health.

This chain joins TRBV13 and TRBJ1-1; TRBD1 agrees at 11 bases. The CDR3 runs to 15 residues. Germline loops: CDR1 PRHDT, CDR2 FYEKMQ (reference sequence). V was clipped by 5 bases and J by 4 bases; unmatched bases: 6. CDR3 in amino acids: CASSAGQGASTEAFF. In DNA form, the CDR3 reads TGTGCCAGCAGCGCCGGACAGGGGGCCAGCACTGAAGCTTTCTTT.

J is TRBJ1-1 and V is TRBV4-1; D is uncertain. Trimming cost V 1 base and J 1 base, with 10 bases left between them. CDR1 is MGHRA, CDR2 YSYEKL, per germline. The CDR3 length is 15 residues. The CDR3 spells CASSQAYLANTEAFF. CDR3 bases: TGCGCCAGCAGCCAAGCGTATTTAGCGAACACTGAAGCTTTCTTT.

The chain employs TRBV29-1 and TRBJ1-1; D is unresolved. Germline-derived CDR1 and CDR2 are SQVTM and ANQGSEA. The CDR3 spans 10 residues. Trimming cost V 7 bases and J 0 bases, with 3 bases left between them. This CDR3 reads CSGVNTEAFF. The CDR3 DNA follows: TGCAGCGGGGTGAACACTGAAGCTTTCTTT.

This chain joins TRBV28 and TRBJ2-7; tentative D call: TRBD2 (7 bases). Germline V CDR1 and CDR2: MDHEN, SYDVKM. The CDR3 runs 13 residues. V was pared by 8 bases and J by 4 bases, with 15 bases between. CDR3 nucleotides: TGTGCCAGCTTACTAGGGGGGGCTTACGAGCAGTACTTC. It codes for CASLLGGAYEQYF.